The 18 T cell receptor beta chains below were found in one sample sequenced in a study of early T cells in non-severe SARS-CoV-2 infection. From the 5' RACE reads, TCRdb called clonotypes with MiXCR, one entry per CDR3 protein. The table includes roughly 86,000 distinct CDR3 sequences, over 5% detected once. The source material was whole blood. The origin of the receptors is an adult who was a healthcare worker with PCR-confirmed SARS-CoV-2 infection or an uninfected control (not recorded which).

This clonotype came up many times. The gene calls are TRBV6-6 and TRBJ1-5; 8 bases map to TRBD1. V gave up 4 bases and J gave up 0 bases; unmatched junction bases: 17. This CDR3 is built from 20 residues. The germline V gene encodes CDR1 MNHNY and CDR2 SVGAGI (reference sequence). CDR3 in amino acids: CASSLKGPRTGPYSNQPQHF. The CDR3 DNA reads TGTGCCAGCAGTTTAAAAGGTCCCCGGACAGGGCCTTATAGCAATCAGCCCCAGCATTTT.

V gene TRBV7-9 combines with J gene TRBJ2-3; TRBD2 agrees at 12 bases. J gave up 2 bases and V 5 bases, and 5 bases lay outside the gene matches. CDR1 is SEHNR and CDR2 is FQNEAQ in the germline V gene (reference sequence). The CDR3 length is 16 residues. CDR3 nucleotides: TGTGCCAGCAGCCGATGGACTAGCGGGAACACAGATACGCAGTATTTT. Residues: CASSRWTSGNTDTQYF.

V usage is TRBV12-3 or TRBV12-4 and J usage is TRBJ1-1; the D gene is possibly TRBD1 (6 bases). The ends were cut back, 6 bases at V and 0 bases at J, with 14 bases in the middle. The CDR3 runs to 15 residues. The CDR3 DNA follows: TGTGCCAGCAGGTCCCGACAGGCCATGAACACTGAAGCTTTCTTT. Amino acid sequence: CASRSRQAMNTEAFF.

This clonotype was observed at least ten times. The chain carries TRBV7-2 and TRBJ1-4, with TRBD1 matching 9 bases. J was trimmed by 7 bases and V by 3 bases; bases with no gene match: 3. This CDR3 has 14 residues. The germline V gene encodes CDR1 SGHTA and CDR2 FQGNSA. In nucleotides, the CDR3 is TGTGCCAGCAGCTTGGGACAGGGAGCTGAAAAACTGTTTTTT. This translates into CASSLGQGAEKLFF.

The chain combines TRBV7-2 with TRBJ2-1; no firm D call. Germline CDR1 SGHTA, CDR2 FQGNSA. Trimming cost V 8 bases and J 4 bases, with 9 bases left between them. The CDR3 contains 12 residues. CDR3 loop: CASGPRYNEQFF. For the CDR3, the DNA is TGTGCCAGCGGGCCCCGGTACAATGAGCAGTTCTTC.

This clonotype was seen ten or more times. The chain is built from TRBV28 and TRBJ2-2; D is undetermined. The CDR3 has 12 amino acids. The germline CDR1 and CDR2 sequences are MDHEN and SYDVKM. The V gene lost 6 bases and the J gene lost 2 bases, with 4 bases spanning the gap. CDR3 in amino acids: CASSRNTGELFF. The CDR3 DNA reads TGTGCCAGCAGCCGAAACACCGGGGAGCTGTTTTTT.

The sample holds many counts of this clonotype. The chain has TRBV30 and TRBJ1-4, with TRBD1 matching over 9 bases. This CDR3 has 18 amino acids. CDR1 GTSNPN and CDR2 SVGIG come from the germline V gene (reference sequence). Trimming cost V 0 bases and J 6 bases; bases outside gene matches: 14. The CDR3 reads CAWSVRSITGGRYEKLFF. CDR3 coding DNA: TGTGCCTGGAGTGTACGTTCGATTACAGGGGGCAGATATGAAAAACTGTTTTTT.

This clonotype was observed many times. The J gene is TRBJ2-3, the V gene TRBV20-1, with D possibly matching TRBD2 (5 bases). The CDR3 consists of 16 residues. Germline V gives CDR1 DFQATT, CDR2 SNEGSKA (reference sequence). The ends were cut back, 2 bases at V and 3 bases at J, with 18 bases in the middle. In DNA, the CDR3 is TGCAGTGCTAGACCCCCGGGGAGTAGAGGGACAGATACGCAGTATTTT. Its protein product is CSARPPGSRGTDTQYF.

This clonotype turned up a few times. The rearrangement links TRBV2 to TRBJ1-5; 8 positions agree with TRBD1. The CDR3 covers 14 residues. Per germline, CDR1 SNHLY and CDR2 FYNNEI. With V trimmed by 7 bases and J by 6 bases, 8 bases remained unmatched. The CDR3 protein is CASTVGQGLQPQHF. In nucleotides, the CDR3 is TGTGCCAGCACGGTCGGACAGGGACTTCAGCCCCAGCATTTT.

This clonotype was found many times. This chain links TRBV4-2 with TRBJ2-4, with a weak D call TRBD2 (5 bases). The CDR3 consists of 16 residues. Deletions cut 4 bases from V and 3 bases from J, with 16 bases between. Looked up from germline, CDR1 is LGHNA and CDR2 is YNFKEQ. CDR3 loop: CASSPLDAGIKNIQYF. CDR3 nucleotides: TGTGCCAGCAGCCCCCTAGATGCCGGGATCAAAAACATTCAGTACTTC.

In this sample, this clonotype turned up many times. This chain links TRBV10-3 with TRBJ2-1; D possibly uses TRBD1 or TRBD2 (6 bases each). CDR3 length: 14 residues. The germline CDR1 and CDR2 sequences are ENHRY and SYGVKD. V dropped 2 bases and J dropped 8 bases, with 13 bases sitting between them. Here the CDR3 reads CAISENREEDEQFF. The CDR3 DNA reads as TGTGCCATCAGTGAGAACAGGGAGGAAGATGAGCAGTTCTTC.

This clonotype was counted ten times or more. In DNA form, the CDR3 reads TGTGCCAGCAGCTTATCAGGGGGTTCCTATGGCTACACCTTC. Amino acids: CASSLSGGSYGYTF. The chain joins TRBV7-9 to TRBJ1-2, with 7 bases that match TRBD1. Trimming at V came to 2 bases and at J to 4 bases, leaving 4 bases not matched to a gene. The CDR3 contains 14 residues. The germline V gene has CDR1 SEHNR and CDR2 FQNEAQ (reference sequence).

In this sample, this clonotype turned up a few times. CDR3: CAISESGRSSYEQYF. Written as DNA, the CDR3 is TGTGCCATCAGTGAGTCAGGACGGAGCTCCTACGAGCAGTACTTC. The rearrangement links TRBV10-3 to TRBJ2-7; D gene ambiguous. V lost 0 bases, J lost 0 bases, and 9 bases lay in between. Germline loops: CDR1 ENHRY, CDR2 SYGVKD. The CDR3 loop spans 15 amino acids.

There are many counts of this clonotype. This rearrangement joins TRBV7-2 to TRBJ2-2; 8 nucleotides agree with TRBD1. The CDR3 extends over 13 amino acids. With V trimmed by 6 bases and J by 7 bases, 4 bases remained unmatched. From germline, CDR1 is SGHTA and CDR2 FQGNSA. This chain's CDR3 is CASRYGQGGELFF. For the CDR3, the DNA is TGTGCCAGCAGATACGGACAGGGCGGGGAGCTGTTTTTT. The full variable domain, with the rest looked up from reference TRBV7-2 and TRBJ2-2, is GAGVSQSPSNKVTEKGKDVELRCDPISGHTALYWYRQSLGQGLEFLIYFQGNSAPDKSGLPSDRFSAERTGGSVSTLTIQRTQQEDSAVYLCASRYGQGGELFFGEGSRLTVL.

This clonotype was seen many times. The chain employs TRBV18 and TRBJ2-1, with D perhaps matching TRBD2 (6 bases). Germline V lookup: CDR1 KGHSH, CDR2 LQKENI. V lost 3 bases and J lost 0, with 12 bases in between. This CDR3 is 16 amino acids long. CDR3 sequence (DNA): TGTGCCAGCTCACCGTCTGTGGGGGGCTCCTACAATGAGCAGTTCTTC. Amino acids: CASSPSVGGSYNEQFF.

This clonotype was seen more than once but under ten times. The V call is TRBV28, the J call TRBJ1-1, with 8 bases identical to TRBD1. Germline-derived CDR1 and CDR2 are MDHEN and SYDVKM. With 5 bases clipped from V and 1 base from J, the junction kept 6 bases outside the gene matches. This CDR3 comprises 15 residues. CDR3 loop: CASSGMTGENTEAFF. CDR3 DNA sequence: TGTGCCAGCAGTGGTATGACAGGGGAGAACACTGAAGCTTTCTTT.

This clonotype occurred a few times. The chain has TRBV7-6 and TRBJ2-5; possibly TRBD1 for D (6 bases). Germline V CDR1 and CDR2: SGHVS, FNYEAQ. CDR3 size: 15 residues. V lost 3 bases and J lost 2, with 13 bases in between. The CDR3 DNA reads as TGTGCCAGCAGCTTGGGGGCGGGCGGACAAGAGACCCAGTACTTC. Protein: CASSLGAGGQETQYF.

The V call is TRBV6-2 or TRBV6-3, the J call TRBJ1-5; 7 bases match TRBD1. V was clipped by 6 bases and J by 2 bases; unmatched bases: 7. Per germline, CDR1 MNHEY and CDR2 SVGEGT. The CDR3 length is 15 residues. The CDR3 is CASRPTGVGNQPQHF. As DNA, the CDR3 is TGTGCCAGCAGACCCACAGGGGTAGGCAATCAGCCCCAGCATTTT.